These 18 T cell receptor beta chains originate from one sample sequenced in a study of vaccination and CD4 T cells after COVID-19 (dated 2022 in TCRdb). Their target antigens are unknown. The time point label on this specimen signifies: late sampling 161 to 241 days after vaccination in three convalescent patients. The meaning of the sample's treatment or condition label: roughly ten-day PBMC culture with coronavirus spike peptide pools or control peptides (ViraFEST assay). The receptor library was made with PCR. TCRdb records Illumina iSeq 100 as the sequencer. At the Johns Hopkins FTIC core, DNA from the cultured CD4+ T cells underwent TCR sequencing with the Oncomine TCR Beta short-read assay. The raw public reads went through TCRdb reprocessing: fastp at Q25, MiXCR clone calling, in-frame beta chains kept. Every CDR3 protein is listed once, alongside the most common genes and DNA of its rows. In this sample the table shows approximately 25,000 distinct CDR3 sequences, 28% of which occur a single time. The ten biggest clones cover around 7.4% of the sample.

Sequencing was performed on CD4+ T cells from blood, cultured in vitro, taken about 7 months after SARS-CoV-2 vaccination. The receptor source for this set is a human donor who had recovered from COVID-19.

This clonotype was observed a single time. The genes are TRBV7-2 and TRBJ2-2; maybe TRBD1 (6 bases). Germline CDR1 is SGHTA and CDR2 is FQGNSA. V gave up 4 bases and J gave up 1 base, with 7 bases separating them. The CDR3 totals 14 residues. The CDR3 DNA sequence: TGTGCCAGCAGCTGGGGACAGAACACCGGGGAGCTGTTTTTT. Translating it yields CASSWGQNTGELFF.

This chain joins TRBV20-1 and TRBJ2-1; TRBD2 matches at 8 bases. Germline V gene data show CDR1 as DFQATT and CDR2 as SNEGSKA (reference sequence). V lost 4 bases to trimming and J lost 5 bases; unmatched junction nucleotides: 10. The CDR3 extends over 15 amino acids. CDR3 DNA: TGCAGTGCTATAGGGGCTAGCGGGTGGGACAATGAGCAGTTCTTC. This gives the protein CSAIGASGWDNEQFF.

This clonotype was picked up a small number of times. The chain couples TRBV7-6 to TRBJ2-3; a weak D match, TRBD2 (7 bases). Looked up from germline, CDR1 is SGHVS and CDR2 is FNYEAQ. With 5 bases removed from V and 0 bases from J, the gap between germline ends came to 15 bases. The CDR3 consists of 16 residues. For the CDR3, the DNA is TGTGCCAGCAGCCCTGAGGGGGGGCTTAGCACAGATACGCAGTATTTT. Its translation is CASSPEGGLSTDTQYF.

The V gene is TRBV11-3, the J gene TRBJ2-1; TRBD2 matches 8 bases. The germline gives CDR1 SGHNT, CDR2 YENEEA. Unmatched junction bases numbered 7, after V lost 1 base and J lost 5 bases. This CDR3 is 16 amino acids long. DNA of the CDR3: TGTGCCAGCAGCTTAGGGACTAGCCCTATCCACAATGAGCAGTTCTTC. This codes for CASSLGTSPIHNEQFF.

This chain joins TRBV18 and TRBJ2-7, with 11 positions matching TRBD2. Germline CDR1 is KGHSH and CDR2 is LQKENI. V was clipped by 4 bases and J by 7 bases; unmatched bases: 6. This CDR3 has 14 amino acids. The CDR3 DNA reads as TGTGCCAGCTCACTAGGACTAGCGGGCCTAGAGCAGTACTTC. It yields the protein CASSLGLAGLEQYF.

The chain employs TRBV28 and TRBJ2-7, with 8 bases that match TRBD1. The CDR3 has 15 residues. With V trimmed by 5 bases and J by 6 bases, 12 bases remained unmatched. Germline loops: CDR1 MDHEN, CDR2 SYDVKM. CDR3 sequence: CASSPPRTGRGEQYF. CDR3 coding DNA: TGTGCCAGCAGTCCCCCCCGGACAGGGCGAGGCGAGCAGTACTTC.

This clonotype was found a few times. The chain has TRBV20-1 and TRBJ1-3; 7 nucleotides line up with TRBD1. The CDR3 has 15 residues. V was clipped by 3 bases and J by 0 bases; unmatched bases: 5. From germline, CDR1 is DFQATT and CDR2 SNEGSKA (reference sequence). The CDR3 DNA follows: TGCAGTGCTAGGGCAGGGGGATACTCTGGAAACACCATATATTTT. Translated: CSARAGGYSGNTIYF.

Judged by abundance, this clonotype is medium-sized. The CDR3 loop reads CSASVRVHENQPQHF. The CDR3 coding sequence is TGCAGTGCTAGTGTTAGGGTCCACGAGAATCAGCCCCAGCATTTT. The rearrangement uses TRBV20-1 and TRBJ1-5; D unresolved. The length of the CDR3 is 15 residues. Germline lookup yields CDR1 DFQATT and CDR2 SNEGSKA (reference sequence). V lost 3 bases, J lost 4 bases, and 16 bases lay in between.

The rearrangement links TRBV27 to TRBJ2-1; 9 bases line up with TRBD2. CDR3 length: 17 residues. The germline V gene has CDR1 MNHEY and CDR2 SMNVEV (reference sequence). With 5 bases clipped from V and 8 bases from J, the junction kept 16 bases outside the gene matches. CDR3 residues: CASSRKVAGEPRDEQFF. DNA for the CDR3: TGTGCCAGCAGTCGAAAAGTAGCGGGAGAACCTCGGGATGAGCAGTTCTTC.

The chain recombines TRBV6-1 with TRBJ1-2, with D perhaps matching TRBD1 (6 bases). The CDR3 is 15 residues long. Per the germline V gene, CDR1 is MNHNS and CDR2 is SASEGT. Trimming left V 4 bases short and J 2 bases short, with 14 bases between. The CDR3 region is CASSAFGQRNYGYTF. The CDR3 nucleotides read TGTGCCAGCAGTGCATTTGGACAGCGCAACTATGGCTACACCTTC.

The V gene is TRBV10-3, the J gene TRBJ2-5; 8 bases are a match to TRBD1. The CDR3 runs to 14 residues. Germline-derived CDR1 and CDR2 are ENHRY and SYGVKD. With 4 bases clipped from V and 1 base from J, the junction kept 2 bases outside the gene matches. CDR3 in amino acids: CAISAGQGQETQYF. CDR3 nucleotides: TGTGCCATCAGTGCCGGACAGGGCCAAGAGACCCAGTACTTC.

CDR3 in amino acids: CSASSAQQYF. The CDR3 bases are TGCAGTGCTAGTAGCGCACAGCAGTACTTC. The chain employs TRBV20-1 and TRBJ2-7; D may be TRBD2 (5 bases). The CDR3 consists of 10 residues. V lost 3 bases, J lost 8 bases, and 8 bases lay in between. CDR1 is DFQATT and CDR2 is SNEGSKA in the germline V gene (reference sequence).

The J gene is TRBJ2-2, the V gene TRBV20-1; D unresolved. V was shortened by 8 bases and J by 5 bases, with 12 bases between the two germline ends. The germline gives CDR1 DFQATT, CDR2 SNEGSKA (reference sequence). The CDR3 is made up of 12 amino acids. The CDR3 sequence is CSTQKDTGELFF. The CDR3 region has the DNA TGCAGTACCCAGAAGGATACCGGGGAGCTGTTTTTT.

As DNA, the CDR3 is TGTGCCAGTAGTAGGGGCATAGAGAGAGTCGAGCAGTACTTC. As protein: CASSRGIERVEQYF. J is TRBJ2-7 and V is TRBV19, with a tentative D call TRBD1 (5 bases). CDR3 length: 14 amino acids. With 4 bases removed from V and 6 bases from J, the gap between germline ends came to 16 bases. The germline V gene has CDR1 LNHDA and CDR2 SQIVND (reference sequence).

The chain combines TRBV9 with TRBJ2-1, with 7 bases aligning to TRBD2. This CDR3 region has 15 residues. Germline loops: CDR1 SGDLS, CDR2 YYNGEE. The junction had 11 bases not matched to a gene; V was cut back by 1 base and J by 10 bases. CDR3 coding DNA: TGTGCCAGCAGCGTATGGGGGACTACCTCCGTGGAGCAGTTCTTC. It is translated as CASSVWGTTSVEQFF. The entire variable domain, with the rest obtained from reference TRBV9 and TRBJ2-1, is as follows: DSGVTQTPKHLITATGQRVTLRCSPRSGDLSVYWYQQSLDQGLQFLIQYYNGEERAKGNILERFSAQQFPDLHSELNLSSLELGDSALYFCASSVWGTTSVEQFFGPGTRLTVL.

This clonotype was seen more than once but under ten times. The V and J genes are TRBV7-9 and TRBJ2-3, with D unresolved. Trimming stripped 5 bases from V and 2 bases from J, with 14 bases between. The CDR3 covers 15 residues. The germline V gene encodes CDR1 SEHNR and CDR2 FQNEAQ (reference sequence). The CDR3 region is CASSLPSITTDTQYF. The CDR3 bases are TGTGCCAGCAGCCTCCCATCGATAACCACAGATACGCAGTATTTT. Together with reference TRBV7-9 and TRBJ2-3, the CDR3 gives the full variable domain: DTGVSQNPRHKITKRGQNVTFRCDPISEHNRLYWYRQTLGQGPEFLTYFQNEAQLEKSRLLSDRFSAERPKGSFSTLEIQRTEQGDSAMYLCASSLPSITTDTQYFGPGTRLTVL.

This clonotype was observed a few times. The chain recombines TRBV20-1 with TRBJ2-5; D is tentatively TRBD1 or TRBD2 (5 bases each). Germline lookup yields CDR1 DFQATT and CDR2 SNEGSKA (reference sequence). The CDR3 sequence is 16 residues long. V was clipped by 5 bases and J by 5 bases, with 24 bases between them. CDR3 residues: CSARNPRDGVSETQYF. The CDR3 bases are TGCAGTGCTCGAAACCCCCGGGACGGAGTTTCGGAGACCCAGTACTTC.

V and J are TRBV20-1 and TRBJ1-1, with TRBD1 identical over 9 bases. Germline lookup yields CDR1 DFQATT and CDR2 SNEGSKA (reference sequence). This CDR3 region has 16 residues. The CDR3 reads CNTLLGQGIWDTEAFF. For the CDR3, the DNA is TGCAATACACTCCTGGGACAGGGAATTTGGGACACTGAAGCTTTCTTT.